This TCR beta chain appears in the sequencing data of a study of radiation and T cells in renal cell carcinoma. The overall study: Nephrectomy followed 15 Gy stereotactic body radiation by 4 weeks. Study-wide results and limits: Baseline intratumoral clonotype presence is unknown without pretreatment biopsies.

Sample time point: blood 2 weeks post-SBRT. This sample's treatment: 15 Gy SBRT to primary tumor, nephrectomy 4 weeks later. After SBRT, blood was collected at 2 and 4 weeks, plus baseline. The tumor was a clear cell renal cell carcinoma. The CDR3 is 17 amino acids. In germline, CDR1 is GTSNPN, CDR2 SVGIG (reference sequence). Trimming cost V 5 bases and J 7 bases; bases outside gene matches: 18. Only in-frame clones appear in the TCRdb table, and some are missing; sequencing was by immunoSEQ multiplex PCR. Of about 130,000 clones in the sample, 81% were seen once. Remarks on this clone: The antigen is unknown.

The chain has TRBV30 and TRBJ1-2, with 11 bases lining up with TRBD1. The source of this sequence is a man aged 50-60 years with renal cell carcinoma. This specimen was blood, taken from a patient whose treatment included radiotherapy and nephrectomy. The CDR3 reads CAWSRGGQGAARGGYTF. The CDR3 nucleotides are TGTGCCTGGTCCAGGGGTGGACAGGGGGCCGCCCGTGGTGGCTACACCTTC.